This is a list of T cell receptor beta chains from one sample in a study of blood T cell repertoires in COVID-19. This table comes from immunoSEQ multiplex PCR, and its TCRdb copy is limited to in-frame clones, with some not included. In the table there are a few hundred thousand clones, about 90% of which are singletons. Sequencing input: PBMCs or T cells enriched from blood (not recorded which). These receptor sequences come from a man in his forties or fifties in a cohort exposed to, infected with or recovered from COVID-19 (not recorded which). Each CDR3 is given with its conserved first and last residue. The D gene is left open where the match is weak. Clone size appears in some rows only: once, few, many, or a class for an expanded clone.

v_call,clone_size,d_call,j_call,cdr3_aa,cdr3_nt
TRBV7-2,.,.,TRBJ2-3,CASSLGAGDTQYF,TGTGCCAGCAGCTTAGGGGCGGGAGATACGCAGTATTTT
TRBV2,.,.,TRBJ2-7,CASSLNRVTYEQYF,TGTGCCAGCAGTCTTAACAGGGTTACCTACGAGCAGTACTTC
TRBV2,.,.,TRBJ1-4,CASRQRGGNEKLFF,TGTGCCAGCAGACAGCGAGGGGGAAATGAAAAACTGTTTTTT
TRBV29-1,.,.,TRBJ2-7,CSVESGVGEQYF,TGCAGCGTTGAGTCCGGGGTTGGTGAGCAGTACTTC
TRBV28,.,TRBD2,TRBJ2-5,CASSHRGTAGGPKGTQYF,TGTGCCAGCTCGCATAGGGGTACCGCGGGAGGGCCGAAAGGGACCCAGTACTTC
TRBV7-2,.,.,TRBJ2-2,CASSLVSQNTGELFF,TGTGCCAGCAGCTTAGTTAGCCAGAACACCGGGGAGCTGTTTTTT
TRBV5-1,.,TRBD1,TRBJ2-7,CASSPDPPGQGGEQYF,TGCGCCAGCAGCCCCGATCCCCCGGGACAGGGAGGGGAGCAGTACTTC
TRBV19,.,.,TRBJ1-4,CASSIAGREKLFF,TGTGCCAGTAGTATAGCTGGCAGGGAAAAACTGTTTTTT
TRBV2,.,.,TRBJ2-5,CASTQAGEETQYF,TGTGCCAGCACCCAAGCCGGGGAAGAGACCCAGTACTTC
TRBV4-2,.,TRBD2,TRBJ2-2,CASSSRTSGITGELFF,TGTGCCAGCAGCTCTCGGACTAGCGGGATAACCGGGGAGCTGTTTTTT
TRBV20-1,.,.,TRBJ2-5,CSARVGETQYF,TGCAGTGCTAGAGTGGGCGAGACCCAGTACTTC
TRBV7-6,.,.,TRBJ1-1,CASSSTSDRNTEAFF,TGTGCCAGCAGCTCAACATCTGACAGGAACACTGAAGCTTTCTTT
TRBV12-5,.,TRBD1,TRBJ2-5,CASGPTSGTGGETQYF,TGTGCTAGTGGTCCAACCTCCGGGACAGGGGGAGAGACCCAGTACTTC
TRBV14,.,TRBD2,TRBJ2-1,CASSNLAGGPGEQFF,TGTGCCAGCAGCAACCTAGCGGGAGGGCCCGGTGAGCAGTTCTTC
TRBV25-1,.,TRBD2,TRBJ2-1,CASSALAGGFSSYNEQFF,TGTGCCAGCAGTGCCCTAGCGGGAGGGTTCAGCTCCTACAATGAGCAGTTCTTC
TRBV2,.,.,TRBJ2-3,CASYGYTDTQYF,TGTGCCAGCTACGGTTACACAGATACGCAGTATTTT
TRBV19,.,TRBD1,TRBJ1-5,CASSISTSGTGGNQPQHF,TGTGCCAGTAGTATATCGACGAGCGGGACAGGGGGCAATCAGCCCCAGCATTTT
TRBV5-6,.,.,TRBJ1-4,CASSRTANEKLFF,TGTGCCAGCAGCCGGACAGCTAATGAAAAACTGTTTTTT
TRBV19,.,.,TRBJ2-6,CASRKDRAGANVLTF,TGTGCCAGTAGAAAAGACAGAGCTGGGGCCAACGTCCTGACTTTC
TRBV10-3,.,.,TRBJ1-2,CAISQEGSYGYTF,TGTGCCATCAGCCAGGAGGGGTCCTATGGCTACACCTTC
TRBV28,.,.,TRBJ2-1,CASHGQGRIYNEQFF,TGTGCCAGCCATGGCCAGGGTCGAATCTACAATGAGCAGTTCTTC
TRBV9,.,TRBD2,TRBJ2-7,CASSQSRGGGSLSEQYF,TGTGCCAGCAGCCAATCGAGAGGAGGCGGGAGTCTAAGCGAGCAGTACTTC
TRBV11-2,.,.,TRBJ2-7,CASSLDRGELYF,TGTGCCAGCAGCTTAGATCGGGGTGAATTGTACTTC
TRBV19,.,.,TRBJ1-1,CASSIADTEAFF,TGTGCCAGTAGTATAGCAGACACTGAAGCTTTCTTT
TRBV7-6,.,.,TRBJ1-3,CASSLFRGQGSGNTIYF,TGTGCCAGCAGCTTATTCAGGGGACAAGGCTCTGGAAACACCATATATTTT
TRBV20-1,.,.,TRBJ1-2,CSARTVAGYTF,TGCAGTGCTAGGACAGTGGCTGGCTACACCTTC
TRBV19,once,TRBD1,TRBJ1-1,CASRHTGGKTEAFF,TGTGCCAGTAGACACACAGGGGGAAAAACTGAAGCTTTCTTT
TRBV3-1/TRBV3-2,.,.,TRBJ2-4,CASSQWVSGLNIQYF,TGTGCCAGCAGCCAATGGGTTAGCGGATTAAACATTCAGTACTTC
TRBV5-4,.,.,TRBJ1-3,CASSLQSSGNTIYF,TGTGCCAGCAGCCTACAGAGCTCTGGAAACACCATATATTTT
TRBV7-8,.,.,TRBJ2-5,CASSLGAGSYQETQYF,TGTGCCAGCAGCTTAGGGGCGGGATCGTACCAAGAGACCCAGTACTTC
TRBV12-5,few,TRBD1,TRBJ1-2,CASGLPPGQGIFYGYTF,TGTGCTAGTGGTTTGCCCCCGGGACAGGGGATTTTCTATGGCTACACCTTC
TRBV20-1,few,.,TRBJ2-7,CSASLGLSSYEQYF,TGCAGTGCTAGTCTGGGACTCTCCTCCTACGAGCAGTACTTC
TRBV21-1,.,.,TRBJ2-2,CASSKAGANTGELFF,TGTGCCAGCAGCAAAGCGGGAGCGAACACCGGGGAGCTGTTTTTT
TRBV27,.,TRBD2,TRBJ2-3,CASSLLLAGEGTDTQYF,TGTGCCAGCAGTTTACTATTAGCGGGAGAAGGGACAGATACGCAGTATTTT